This entry lists 26 T cell receptor beta chains sequenced from one sample in a study of control samples from healthy donors and cancer patients. Generated by immunoSEQ multiplex PCR, the TCRdb table keeps only in-frame clones and is missing some. In the table there are 150,000 to 180,000 clones, over 85% of which are singletons. Input material: blood. The receptor source for this set is a man aged 35 to 55 in good health.

This clone was recorded once. DNA of the CDR3: TGTGCCAGCAGTTTATTAGGTCGTAATGAGCAGTTCTTC. This translates into CASSLLGRNEQFF. V and J are TRBV28 and TRBJ2-1; D gene unclear. The CDR3 is made up of 13 amino acids. V lost 1 base to trimming and J lost 7 bases, with 8 bases between them. Germline CDR1 reads MDHEN; CDR2 reads SYDVKM.

The rearrangement joins TRBV7-9 to TRBJ2-1; D ambiguous. This CDR3 is 14 amino acids long. V shed 5 bases and J shed 8 bases, with 16 bases lying between them. Looked up from germline, CDR1 is SEHNR and CDR2 is FQNEAQ (reference sequence). CDR3 nucleotides: TGTGCCAGCAGCCGCCGCGAAATTCGGGATGAGCAGTTCTTC. Its protein product is CASSRREIRDEQFF.

The CDR3 DNA reads as TGTGCCAGCAGCCCGCATCTAGGGCGGAATGAAGCTTTCTTT. This sequence encodes CASSPHLGRNEAFF. V gene TRBV9 combines with J gene TRBJ1-1; D not certain. CDR1 SGDLS and CDR2 YYNGEE come from the germline V gene. Trimming removed 4 bases at V and 7 bases at J, with 17 bases between. CDR3 length equals 14 residues.

This sequence joins TRBV10-1 and TRBJ2-3; D not certain. This CDR3 has 14 residues. Per germline, CDR1 WNHNN and CDR2 SYGVQD (reference sequence). With 0 bases removed from V and 4 bases from J, the gap between germline ends came to 8 bases. DNA of the CDR3: TGCGCCAGCAGTGAGTCACGGCGCCCAGATACGCAGTATTTT. Encoded protein: CASSESRRPDTQYF.

In regard to this clone: A read error may account for a junction end that differs from germline. The rearrangement joins TRBV18 to TRBJ1-4; D not certain. Germline CDR1 is KGHSH and CDR2 is LQKENI. The CDR3 totals 14 residues. The CDR3 sequence: CASSVPATNEKLFF. Written as DNA, the CDR3 is TGTGCCAGCTCCGTTCCAGCAACAAATGAAAAACTGTTTTTT.

This clone came up once. The chain combines TRBV7-9 with TRBJ1-2, with 12 bases matching TRBD1. This CDR3 region has 15 residues. CDR1 is SEHNR and CDR2 is FQNEAQ in the germline V gene (reference sequence). The junction had 3 bases not matched to a gene; V was cut back by 4 bases and J by 3 bases. In DNA, the CDR3 is TGTGCCAGCAGCTGGGGGACAGGGGGCCACTATGGCTACACCTTC. Amino acids: CASSWGTGGHYGYTF. The full variable domain, completed using reference TRBV7-9 and TRBJ1-2, is DTGVSQNPRHKITKRGQNVTFRCDPISEHNRLYWYRQTLGQGPEFLTYFQNEAQLEKSRLLSDRFSAERPKGSFSTLEIQRTEQGDSAMYLCASSWGTGGHYGYTFGSGTRLTVV.

V and J are TRBV28 and TRBJ1-1, with D perhaps TRBD1 (6 bases). Germline CDR1 reads MDHEN; CDR2 reads SYDVKM. The CDR3 length is 12 residues. The ends were cut back, 4 bases at V and 9 bases at J, with 12 bases in the middle. The CDR3 DNA reads TGTGCCAGCAGTTCCCCTGGACAGAAAGCTTTCTTT. Protein: CASSSPGQKAFF.

The chain is built from TRBV12-5 and TRBJ2-5, with 9 bases aligning to TRBD1. CDR3 size: 15 residues. Trimming took 5 bases from V and 1 from J; bases not matched to a gene: 5. Germline lookup yields CDR1 LGHNT and CDR2 FRNRAP. In nucleotides, the CDR3 is TGTGCTAGTGGTCCCGGACAGGGGACCCAAGAGACCCAGTACTTC. It translates to CASGPGQGTQETQYF.

V usage is TRBV2 and J usage is TRBJ1-4; no clear D. CDR1 and CDR2 from the germline V gene are SNHLY and FYNNEI. CDR3 size: 16 residues. V dropped 5 bases and J dropped 4 bases, with 17 bases sitting between them. The CDR3 sequence is CASSTGSGPFNEKLFF. In DNA form, the CDR3 reads TGTGCCAGCAGTACCGGATCTGGGCCCTTTAATGAAAAACTGTTTTTT. Together with reference TRBV2 and TRBJ1-4, the CDR3 gives the full variable domain: EPEVTQTPSHQVTQMGQEVILRCVPISNHLYFYWYRQILGQKVEFLVSFYNNEISEKSEIFDDQFSVERPDGSNFTLKIRSTKLEDSAMYFCASSTGSGPFNEKLFFGSGTQLSVL.

The chain joins TRBV9 to TRBJ2-7, with TRBD1 matching 10 bases. CDR1 and CDR2 (germline): SGDLS, YYNGEE. The CDR3 runs 15 residues. V shed 3 bases, J shed 5 bases, and the junction held 8 bases outside the gene matches. As DNA, the CDR3 is TGTGCCAGCAGCGCTTCCGGGACAGGGGTTCACGAGCAGTACTTC. Protein: CASSASGTGVHEQYF.

The rearrangement joins TRBV4-3 to TRBJ1-2; TRBD1 matches 10 bases. Germline CDR1 is LGHNA and CDR2 is YSLEER. Germline trimming cut 1 base from V and 1 base from J; bases unmatched to any gene: 6. The CDR3 consists of 17 residues. The CDR3 DNA reads as TGCGCCAGCAGCCAAGGCCTTGGGACAGGGGTTAACTATGGCTACACCTTC. It is translated as CASSQGLGTGVNYGYTF.

V usage is TRBV7-9 and J usage is TRBJ1-3; D is unresolved. V was trimmed by 7 bases and J by 4 bases, leaving 11 bases between them. Germline loops: CDR1 SEHNR, CDR2 FQNEAQ (reference sequence). The CDR3 extends over 13 amino acids. The CDR3 protein is CASTFAGGNTIYF. CDR3 nucleotides: TGTGCCAGCACCTTCGCCGGGGGAAACACCATATATTTT.

The chain recombines TRBV11-2 with TRBJ1-3; the D is unclear. The CDR3 sequence is 12 residues long. The ends were cut back, 5 bases at V and 4 bases at J, with 6 bases in the middle. Germline V gives CDR1 SGHAT, CDR2 FQNNGV. Here the CDR3 reads CASSSGGNTIYF. CDR3 sequence (DNA): TGTGCCAGCAGCAGCGGCGGAAACACCATATATTTT.

The chain links TRBV29-1 to TRBJ1-2; D remains unclear. Germline V lookup: CDR1 SQVTM, CDR2 ANQGSEA. This CDR3 spans 13 amino acids. Trimming left V 0 bases short and J 4 bases short, with 9 bases between. The CDR3, as DNA: TGCAGCGTTGAAGATCTGGTGGGCTATGGCTACACCTTC. Its translation is CSVEDLVGYGYTF.

This rearrangement joins TRBV3-1 (or the pseudogene TRBV3-2) to TRBJ1-1; TRBD1 matches 10 bases. The V segment lost 0 bases and the J segment 6 bases; nucleotides outside the gene matches: 13. This CDR3 has 18 amino acids. Per the germline V gene, CDR1 is LGHDT and CDR2 is YNNKEL (reference sequence). Here the CDR3 reads CASSQDRRDRGFSAEAFF. DNA for the CDR3: TGTGCCAGCAGCCAAGATCGGCGGGACAGGGGCTTTAGCGCTGAAGCTTTCTTT.

The genes are TRBV28 and TRBJ2-4; 7 bases map to TRBD1. This CDR3 region has 17 residues. V gave up 6 bases and J gave up 1 base; unmatched junction bases: 12. Germline values: CDR1 MDHEN, CDR2 SYDVKM. For the CDR3, the DNA is TGTGCCAGCAGCCCCCTGACAGGGTTTGAGGCCAAAAACATTCAGTACTTC. Protein: CASSPLTGFEAKNIQYF.

This sequence joins TRBV18 and TRBJ1-1, with a weak D call TRBD1 (6 bases). This CDR3 is built from 12 residues. The V gene's germline CDR1 is KGHSH and CDR2 LQKENI. The V end lost 2 bases, the J end lost 11 bases, and 12 bases lay between the germline ends. The CDR3 nucleotides are TGTGCCAGCTCACCATACGGGGGCGACGCTTTCTTT. Its protein product is CASSPYGGDAFF.

CDR3 sequence: CASSWGHRAYNEQFF. The CDR3 DNA sequence: TGTGCCAGCAGCTGGGGACACCGTGCCTACAATGAGCAGTTCTTC. V usage is TRBV7-2 and J usage is TRBJ2-1; a weak D match, TRBD1 (6 bases). Germline V gene data show CDR1 as SGHTA and CDR2 as FQGNSA. Trimming left V 4 bases short and J 2 bases short, with 12 bases between. This CDR3 contains 15 residues.

The rearrangement joins TRBV2 to TRBJ1-1; unclear D gene. The CDR3 runs to 13 residues. The V end lost 7 bases, the J end lost 3 bases, and 12 bases lay between the germline ends. Germline assignment: CDR1 SNHLY and CDR2 FYNNEI. In DNA form, the CDR3 reads TGTGCCAGCAAAAAGTTCCCCTACACTGAAGCTTTCTTT. This encodes CASKKFPYTEAFF.

The rearrangement joins TRBV29-1 to TRBJ2-1; possible D gene TRBD2, 5 bases. Trimming cost V 7 bases and J 2 bases, with 9 bases left between them. The CDR3 is 12 amino acids. Germline V gives CDR1 SQVTM, CDR2 ANQGSEA. CDR3 DNA sequence: TGCAGCGCCGTCGGGGCCTACAATGAGCAGTTCTTC. Protein sequence: CSAVGAYNEQFF.

V and J are TRBV10-2 and TRBJ1-1; 11 nucleotides align to TRBD1. Germline loops: CDR1 WSHSY, CDR2 SAAADI. The CDR3 spans 14 residues. V was clipped by 8 bases and J by 4 bases; unmatched bases: 6. DNA of the CDR3: TGCGCCAGCGGGGGACAGGGGGACCGCACTGAAGCTTTCTTT. It is translated as CASGGQGDRTEAFF.

The table lists this clone with a count of one. The chain links TRBV25-1 to TRBJ2-7; the match to TRBD1 covers 9 bases. CDR1 MGHDK and CDR2 SYGVNS come from the germline V gene. CDR3 length: 15 amino acids. Trimming cost V 2 bases and J 1 base; bases outside gene matches: 3. In DNA form, the CDR3 reads TGTGCCAGCAGTGAAGGCGGGACAGGGTCCTACGAGCAGTACTTC. Amino acids: CASSEGGTGSYEQYF.

This chain links TRBV4-1 with TRBJ1-2; TRBD1 is a possible D gene (5 bases). The germline V gene encodes CDR1 MGHRA and CDR2 YSYEKL. This CDR3 has 16 amino acids. Trimming removed 4 bases at V and 2 bases at J, with 17 bases between. The CDR3 spells CASSLAVTGGNYGYTF. DNA of the CDR3: TGCGCCAGCAGCCTAGCGGTTACAGGTGGAAACTATGGCTACACCTTC.

The chain uses TRBV5-6 and TRBJ1-2, with TRBD1 as a possible D gene (5 bases). CDR3 length: 14 amino acids. The germline CDR1 and CDR2 sequences are SGHDT and YYEEEE. The V and J ends lost 1 base and 5 bases respectively, with 12 bases between them. This chain's CDR3 is CASSLRVGVYGYTF. CDR3 sequence (DNA): TGTGCCAGCAGCTTGAGAGTGGGGGTTTATGGCTACACCTTC.

The V and J genes are TRBV19 and TRBJ1-6; D may be TRBD1 (6 bases). Germline CDR1 is LNHDA and CDR2 is SQIVND (reference sequence). V lost 6 bases, J lost 4 bases, and 10 bases lay in between. The CDR3 is made up of 14 amino acids. The CDR3: CASRGGEYNSPLHF. CDR3 nucleotides: TGTGCCAGTAGAGGGGGGGAATATAATTCACCCCTCCACTTT.

The chain recombines TRBV7-8 with TRBJ1-1; 7 bases fit TRBD1. V lost 5 bases to trimming and J lost 1 base; unmatched junction nucleotides: 4. The CDR3 length is 14 residues. Per germline, CDR1 SGHVS and CDR2 FQNEAQ. CDR3 in amino acids: CASSAQGGNTEAFF. The CDR3 DNA follows: TGTGCCAGCAGCGCTCAGGGGGGGAACACTGAAGCTTTCTTT.